The entry below describes one TCR beta chain. Its antigen is not known. V lost 0 bases, J lost 7 bases, and 16 bases stayed unmatched. The CDR3 sequence is 17 residues long. Looked up from germline, CDR1 is GTSNPN and CDR2 is SVGIG (reference sequence). Assay: immunoSEQ multiplex PCR; the TCRdb copy retains only in-frame clones and omits some. The sample records over 2 million clones, roughly 95% being singletons. This record comes from a study of shared clonotypes between healthy human individuals. Study-wide points: Naive subsets tended to show greater estimated richness than memory subsets.

CD8 cells regarded as naive lacked CD45RO, were positively chosen for CCR7, and omitted terminally differentiated effector memory CD45RA+ cells. The clonotype was recovered from a man aged 18 to 29 in good health. Material for sequencing was naive CD8+ T cells sorted from blood. This chain joins TRBV30 and TRBJ2-7; 9 positions match TRBD2. CDR3 nucleotide sequence: TGTGCCTGGAGTGTGCCCCGGGTTAGCGGGGGACCGGGAGAGCAGTACTTC. Translated, it gives CAWSVPRVSGGPGEQYF.